The clone carrying this T cell receptor (beta chain) was found a few times. The antigen is undetermined. This record comes from a study of T cells in Graves' hyperthyroidism and ophthalmopathy. Whole-study results and caveats: Ophthalmopathy was identified by the model a median about seven months ahead of onset.

For Graves' hyperthyroidism to be stable, ophthalmopathy could not progress within 18 months. Among the patients, aged 18 to 65, hyperthyroidism was newly diagnosed and had lasted under 2 months. RNA transcripts were the template for amplifying TCR beta CDR3 regions. The HTBI primer set served for first-round RT-PCR of the TCR CDR3. TCRdb re-analysed the multiplex PCR reads in MiXCR, keeping a single row per CDR3 protein. The sample carries more than 350,000 distinct CDR3 sequences, about 15% recorded once. This receptor was obtained from a woman aged 25-40 years with Graves' hyperthyroidism. Material: blood.

The CDR3 DNA reads as TGTGCCAGCGTAGGACAGGGGGGGACCCAGTACTTC. This translates into CASVGQGGTQYF. The V and J genes are TRBV6-1 and TRBJ2-5; 10 bases agree with TRBD1. Germline V gene data show CDR1 as MNHNS and CDR2 as SASEGT. Unmatched junction bases numbered 4, after V lost 8 bases and J lost 7 bases. The CDR3 totals 12 residues.